These 20 T cell receptor beta chains originate from one sample sequenced in a study of identical twins. TCRdb ran MiXCR on the 5' RACE reads and lists one entry per CDR3 protein. The table lists 450,000 to 650,000 distinct CDR3 sequences, 7.5% to 10% of them singletons. These data are also associated with another study on yellow fever vaccine responses in identical twins.

The sample taken for sequencing was PBMCs. These TCRs come from a woman between 18 and 29 years old in good health.

This clonotype occurred a few times. The chain uses TRBV11-2 and TRBJ2-1, with TRBD2 matching over 8 bases. V was pared by 5 bases and J by 0 bases, with 9 bases of the junction left unmatched. Looked up from germline, CDR1 is SGHAT and CDR2 is FQNNGV. This CDR3 contains 17 residues. Here the CDR3 DNA reads TGTGCCAGCAGCACCTACCTAGCGGGCTACTCCTACAATGAGCAGTTCTTC. Its protein product is CASSTYLAGYSYNEQFF. Full variable domain (outside the CDR3, taken from reference TRBV11-2 and TRBJ2-1): EAGVAQSPRYKIIEKRQSVAFWCNPISGHATLYWYQQILGQGPKLLIQFQNNGVVDDSQLPKDRFSAERLKGVDSTLKIQPAKLEDSAVYLCASSTYLAGYSYNEQFFGPGTRLTVL.

In its sample, this clonotype was seen many times. The genes are TRBV29-1 and TRBJ2-5; D is undetermined. Germline V CDR1 and CDR2: SQVTM, ANQGSEA. Trimming left V 7 bases short and J 2 bases short, with 14 bases between. The CDR3 spans 13 residues. The CDR3 DNA reads TGCAGCGCCGCAGAGATGGCTCAAGAGACCCAGTACTTC. Protein product: CSAAEMAQETQYF.

This chain uses TRBV7-9 with TRBJ2-4; D gene ambiguous. CDR3 size: 13 residues. The germline CDR1 and CDR2 sequences are SEHNR and FQNEAQ (reference sequence). Trimming shortened V by 5 bases and J by 9 bases, and 14 bases separated the two germline ends. The DNA for the CDR3 is TGTGCCAGCAGCCCCCAAGCTGGTGTCATTCAGTACTTC. This gives the protein CASSPQAGVIQYF.

This clonotype was counted ten times or more. The chain carries TRBV7-9 and TRBJ2-7; TRBD2 might be the D (6 bases). With 2 bases removed from V and 4 bases from J, the gap between germline ends came to 9 bases. The CDR3 runs to 13 residues. CDR1 SEHNR and CDR2 FQNEAQ come from the germline V gene (reference sequence). In DNA form, the CDR3 reads TGTGCCAGCAGCTTACCAGGGAGGTACGAGCAGTACTTC. Translation: CASSLPGRYEQYF.

This sequence joins TRBV5-6 and TRBJ2-1; 7 bases match TRBD1. The CDR3 runs to 15 residues. Trimming took 3 bases from V and 4 from J; bases not matched to a gene: 7. Germline lookup yields CDR1 SGHDT and CDR2 YYEEEE. The CDR3 protein is CASSSQGYGYNEQFF. As DNA, the CDR3 is TGTGCCAGCAGCTCACAGGGGTATGGGTACAATGAGCAGTTCTTC.

The table lists this clonotype with a few counts. CDR3 protein: CASRDHGQGKGTQYF. CDR3 nucleotide sequence: TGTGCAAGTCGCGACCACGGACAGGGGAAAGGGACCCAGTACTTC. The chain combines TRBV12-2 with TRBJ2-5; the tabulated D call, TRBD1, remains unverified against the DNA. TRBV12-2 counts as a pseudogene. The CDR3 is 15 amino acids.

This clonotype was counted only a few times. This chain links TRBV20-1 with TRBJ1-1; D remains ambiguous. In germline, CDR1 is DFQATT, CDR2 SNEGSKA (reference sequence). The CDR3 has 13 amino acids. CDR3 residues: CMRVRPENTEAFF. The CDR3 nucleotides read TGCATGAGAGTGAGGCCCGAGAACACTGAAGCTTTCTTT.

This clonotype was seen a handful of times. The chain links TRBV6-5 to TRBJ2-7; TRBD1 matches at 8 bases. Germline assignment: CDR1 MNHEY and CDR2 SVGAGI. The CDR3 is 14 residues long. Trimming at V came to 5 bases and at J to 3 bases, leaving 6 bases not matched to a gene. The CDR3 nucleotides are TGTGCCAGCAGTCTCGACAGGGGCTACTACGAGCAGTACTTC. Residues: CASSLDRGYYEQYF.

In DNA form, the CDR3 reads TGCGCCAGCGGTACAGGTCTTGGGCAGTTCTTC. This translates into CASGTGLGQFF. This sequence joins TRBV5-1 and TRBJ2-1; D possibly corresponds to TRBD1 (5 bases). Germline V lookup: CDR1 SGHRS, CDR2 YFSETQ. The CDR3 consists of 11 residues. Deletions cut 7 bases from V and 12 bases from J, with 14 bases between.

At least ten counts were recorded for this clonotype. CDR3 coding DNA: TGTGCCAGCAGCTTAGAGCACAGGGGCTACGAGCAGTACTTC. This gives the protein CASSLEHRGYEQYF. The chain employs TRBV7-9 and TRBJ2-7, with 7 bases fitting TRBD1. CDR3 size: 14 residues. Germline V gene lookup returns CDR1 SEHNR and CDR2 FQNEAQ (reference sequence). The ends lost 1 base at V and 3 bases at J; junction bases unmatched: 3.

This clonotype was observed a few times. This chain uses TRBV12-3 or TRBV12-4 with TRBJ2-7; TRBD1 matches 10 bases. The CDR3 totals 16 residues. V was pared by 3 bases and J by 1 base, with 6 bases of the junction left unmatched. Written as DNA, the CDR3 is TGTGCCAGCAGTTTCACGACAGGGGGCGCGTCCTACGAGCAGTACTTC. Its protein is CASSFTTGGASYEQYF.

The V gene is TRBV28, the J gene TRBJ2-7, with D possibly being TRBD2 (6 bases). This CDR3 region has 17 residues. From germline, CDR1 is MDHEN and CDR2 SYDVKM. Trimming removed 6 bases from V and 0 bases from J, with 21 bases in between. CDR3 nucleotide sequence: TGTGCCAGCAGCCCTTCCAGGCGGGGCCCGAGCTCCTACGAGCAGTACTTC. It specifies CASSPSRRGPSSYEQYF.

This clonotype was recorded a few times. This chain uses TRBV7-9 with TRBJ2-7; the match to TRBD1 covers 10 bases. The J segment lost 8 bases and the V segment lost 5 bases, leaving 12 bases of the junction unmatched. This CDR3 is built from 15 residues. Germline values: CDR1 SEHNR, CDR2 FQNEAQ (reference sequence). This CDR3 reads CASSIPGQGRGKQYF. CDR3 bases: TGTGCCAGCAGCATCCCGGGACAGGGGCGAGGCAAGCAGTACTTC.

On this clonotype itself: Possible read error: a much larger clone is one base away. The chain links TRBV12-3 or TRBV12-4 to TRBJ2-7; 11 bases are a match to TRBD2. The CDR3 spans 17 residues. With 1 base clipped from V and 7 bases from J, the junction kept 12 bases outside the gene matches. CDR3 sequence (DNA): TGTGCCAGCAGTTTAGTCCCGGGACTAGCGGAAGTCGAAGAGCAGTACTTC. Its translation is CASSLVPGLAEVEEQYF.

In this sample, this clonotype turned up many times. V is TRBV11-2 and J is TRBJ2-5, with a tentative D call TRBD2 (6 bases). In germline, CDR1 is SGHAT, CDR2 FQNNGV. CDR3 length: 15 amino acids. The V gene lost 5 bases and the J gene lost 5 bases, with 18 bases spanning the gap. Here the CDR3 DNA reads TGTGCCAGCAGCCCCATGGGGGGAGGTTGGGAGACCCAGTACTTC. Protein sequence: CASSPMGGGWETQYF.

The chain has TRBV6-5 and TRBJ2-1, with 7 bases lining up with TRBD2. Germline CDR1 MNHEY, CDR2 SVGAGI. The J segment lost 8 bases and the V segment lost 6 bases, leaving 19 bases of the junction unmatched. The CDR3 has 17 residues. In DNA, the CDR3 is TGTGCCAGCAGCGCCCCCGCAGCGGGAATCGAGGTACATGAGCAGTTCTTC. Protein product: CASSAPAAGIEVHEQFF.

This clonotype was picked up a small number of times. V and J are TRBV6-5 and TRBJ2-2; D is unclear. This CDR3 has 19 amino acids. Germline-derived CDR1 and CDR2 are MNHEY and SVGAGI. The germline V and J ends were trimmed by 0 bases and 6 bases, with 23 bases remaining between them. CDR3 in amino acids: CASSYSRPQDRPRAGELFF. DNA of the CDR3: TGTGCCAGCAGTTACTCACGCCCCCAAGACCGGCCCCGGGCCGGGGAGCTGTTTTTT.

This clonotype occurred a few times. The rearrangement links TRBV12-3 or TRBV12-4 to TRBJ2-3; 9 nucleotides line up with TRBD1. V lost 5 bases to trimming and J lost 2 bases; unmatched junction nucleotides: 5. The CDR3 covers 15 residues. The CDR3 bases are TGTGCCAGCAGTCACGGACAGGGGAACACAGATACGCAGTATTTT. This encodes CASSHGQGNTDTQYF.

This clonotype was detected many times. This chain joins TRBV18 and TRBJ2-7; 7 nucleotides align to TRBD1. The CDR3 has 13 amino acids. Per germline, CDR1 KGHSH and CDR2 LQKENI. With 8 bases clipped from V and 2 bases from J, the junction kept 6 bases outside the gene matches. The CDR3 DNA sequence: TGTGCCAGCAGCCCCGGGACAGCCTACGAGCAGTACTTC. Encoded protein: CASSPGTAYEQYF. The full variable domain, completed using reference TRBV18 and TRBJ2-7, is NAGVMQNPRHLVRRRGQEARLRCSPMKGHSHVYWYRQLPEEGLKFMVYLQKENIIDESGMPKERFSAEFPKEGPSILRIQQVVRGDSAAYFCASSPGTAYEQYFGPGTRLTVT.

There are many counts of this clonotype. The chain is built from TRBV20-1 and TRBJ2-7, with a tentative D call TRBD1 (5 bases). The CDR3 contains 14 residues. V shed 0 bases and J shed 4 bases, with 13 bases lying between them. The germline V gene has CDR1 DFQATT and CDR2 SNEGSKA (reference sequence). CDR3 in DNA: TGCAGTGCTAGAGATCCAGGGAAGGAATACGAGCAGTACTTC. It yields the protein CSARDPGKEYEQYF.